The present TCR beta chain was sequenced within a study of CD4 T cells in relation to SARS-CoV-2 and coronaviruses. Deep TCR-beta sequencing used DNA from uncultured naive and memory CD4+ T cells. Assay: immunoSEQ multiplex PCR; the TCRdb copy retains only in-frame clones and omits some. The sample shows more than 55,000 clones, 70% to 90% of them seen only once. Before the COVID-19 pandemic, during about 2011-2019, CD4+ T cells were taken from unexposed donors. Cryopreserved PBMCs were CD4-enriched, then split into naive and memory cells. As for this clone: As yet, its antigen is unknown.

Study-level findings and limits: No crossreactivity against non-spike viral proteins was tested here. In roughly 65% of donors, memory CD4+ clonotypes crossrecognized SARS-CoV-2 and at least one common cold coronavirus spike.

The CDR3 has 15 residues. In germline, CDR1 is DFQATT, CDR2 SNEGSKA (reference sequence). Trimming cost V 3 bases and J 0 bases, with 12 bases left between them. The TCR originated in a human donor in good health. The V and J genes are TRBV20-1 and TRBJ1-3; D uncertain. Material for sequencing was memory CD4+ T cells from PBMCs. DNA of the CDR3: TGCAGTGCTAGTTCAGCCAGCAACTCTGGAAACACCATATATTTT. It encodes CSASSASNSGNTIYF.